This T cell receptor beta chain was retrieved from a study of T-cell reconstitution after alpha-beta-depleted transplantation in children. This clonotype was seen repeatedly, ten times or more. The antigen is undetermined. Study-wide findings and caveats: Newly made T cells mostly supplied T-cell counts and diversity one year after transplant. Some patients showed high day-60 TCRbeta diversity, which derived from surviving recipient T cells and thymic progenitors.

Preparing the TCRbeta library involved the use of unique molecular identifiers. Via MiXCR, TCRdb re-called the PCR reads, giving one row per CDR3 protein. The table lists 480,000 or so distinct CDR3 sequences, about 10% of them singletons. This specimen was PBMCs, taken before TCRalphabeta/CD19-depleted stem cell transplant. This sequence originates from a child aged 2-9 years with inherited bone marrow failure, due to receive a stem cell transplant.

The CDR3 region has the DNA TGTGCCAGCAGTTTAAACGGCTATGGCTACACCTTC. Protein product: CASSLNGYGYTF. The chain carries TRBV12-3 or TRBV12-4 and TRBJ1-2; the D is unclear. Trimming cost V 2 bases and J 4 bases, with 5 bases left between them. This CDR3 spans 12 amino acids.